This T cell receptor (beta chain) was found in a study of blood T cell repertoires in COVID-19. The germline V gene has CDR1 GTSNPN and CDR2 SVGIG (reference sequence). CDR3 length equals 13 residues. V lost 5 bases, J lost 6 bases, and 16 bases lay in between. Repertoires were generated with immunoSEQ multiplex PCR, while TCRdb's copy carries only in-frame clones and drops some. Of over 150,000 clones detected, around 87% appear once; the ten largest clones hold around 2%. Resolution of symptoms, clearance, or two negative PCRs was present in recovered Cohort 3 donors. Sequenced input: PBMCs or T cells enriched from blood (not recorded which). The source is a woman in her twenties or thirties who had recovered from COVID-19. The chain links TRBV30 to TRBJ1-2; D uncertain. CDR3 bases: TGTGCCTGGGGGGAACAGTTTACGGATGGCTACACCTTC. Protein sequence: CAWGEQFTDGYTF. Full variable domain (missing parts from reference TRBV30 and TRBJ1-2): SQTIHQWPATLVQPVGSPLSLECTVEGTSNPNLYWYRQAAGRGLQLLFYSVGIGQISSEVPQNLSASRPQDRQFILSSKKLLLSDSGFYLCAWGEQFTDGYTFGSGTRLTVV.